This entry lists 10 T cell receptor beta chains sequenced from one sample in a study of T cell responses to AZD1222 COVID-19 vaccine. Repertoires were generated with immunoSEQ multiplex PCR, while TCRdb's copy carries only in-frame clones and drops some. The sample includes under 150,000 clones, approximately 88% of them seen just once. Source: peripheral blood, taken on day 0 of MenACWY control vaccination. The receptors were gathered from an adult in good health.

V gene TRBV3-1 (or the pseudogene TRBV3-2) combines with J gene TRBJ1-3; D unclear. Looked up from germline, CDR1 is LGHDT and CDR2 is YNNKEL (reference sequence). Between the trimmed V and J ends, which lost 4 bases and 4 bases, there was a span of 11 bases. The CDR3 has 14 amino acids. This CDR3 is CASSLRVFGNTIYF. CDR3 DNA sequence: TGTGCCAGCAGCCTTAGGGTTTTCGGAAACACCATATATTTT.

The gene calls are TRBV7-3 and TRBJ2-1; 13 bases line up with TRBD2. CDR1 is SGHTA, CDR2 FQGTGA, per germline. The ends lost 4 bases at V and 6 bases at J; junction bases unmatched: 6. This CDR3 has 16 amino acids. The chain's CDR3 is CASSWTSGSAINEQFF. The CDR3 DNA is TGTGCCAGCAGCTGGACTAGCGGGAGCGCGATCAATGAGCAGTTCTTC. The variable domain in full, with the rest retrieved from reference TRBV7-3 and TRBJ2-1, is GAGVSQTPSNKVTEKGKYVELRCDPISGHTALYWYRQSLGQGPEFLIYFQGTGAADDSGLPNDRFFAVRPEGSVSTLKIQRTERGDSAVYLCASSWTSGSAINEQFFGPGTRLTVL.

V is TRBV5-8 and J is TRBJ2-3; TRBD1 matches at 7 bases. Germline CDR1 and CDR2: SGHTS and YDEGEE. Trimming took 0 bases from V and 0 from J; bases not matched to a gene: 1. The CDR3 contains 15 residues. The CDR3 DNA is TGTGCCAGCAGCTTGGAGGGGGCGAGCACAGATACGCAGTATTTT. It codes for CASSLEGASTDTQYF.

This clone was recorded once. At one of its ends the junction is not consistent with the germline gene, which may arise from a read error. CDR3 amino acids: CANSGGGVSNQPQHF. The CDR3 DNA reads TGTGCCAACAGTGGCGGAGGGGTGAGCAATCAGCCCCAGCATTTT. The V call is TRBV2, the J call TRBJ1-5; D may be TRBD1 (5 bases). The CDR3 length is 15 residues. Germline CDR1 is SNHLY and CDR2 is FYNNEI. The full variable domain, rest sourced from reference TRBV2 and TRBJ1-5, is EPEVTQTPSHQVTQMGQEVILRCVPISNHLYFYWYRQILGQKVEFLVSFYNNEISEKSEIFDDQFSVERPDGSNFTLKIRSTKLEDSAMYFCANSGGGVSNQPQHFGDGTRLSIL.

The chain links TRBV29-1 to TRBJ2-1, with D uncertain. V was trimmed by 6 bases and J by 4 bases, leaving 19 bases between them. Germline values: CDR1 SQVTM, CDR2 ANQGSEA. This CDR3 comprises 15 residues. Here the CDR3 reads CSVGSRLSRYNEQFF. The CDR3 DNA follows: TGCAGCGTGGGGTCTAGGTTGTCCCGATACAATGAGCAGTTCTTC.

The rearrangement links TRBV10-1 to TRBJ2-5, with 9 positions matching TRBD2. Germline CDR1 is WNHNN and CDR2 is SYGVQD (reference sequence). The CDR3 is 17 amino acids. The trim removed 5 bases at V and 3 bases at J, leaving 13 bases unmatched. As DNA, the CDR3 is TGCGCCAGCAGTAACCTAGCGGGGACTCTAAGCAAAGAGACCCAGTACTTC. It specifies CASSNLAGTLSKETQYF.

The chain couples TRBV12-3 or TRBV12-4 to TRBJ2-7; D gene ambiguous. The V end was cut by 4 bases, the J end by 7 bases, with 14 bases between. The CDR3 has 13 residues. The CDR3 DNA sequence: TGTGCCAGCAGTTACAATACCTTCGAGGAGCAGTACTTC. Its translation is CASSYNTFEEQYF.

The gene calls are TRBV2 and TRBJ2-7, with D unclear. From germline, CDR1 is SNHLY and CDR2 FYNNEI. The V end lost 10 bases, the J end lost 4 bases, and 11 bases lay between the germline ends. The CDR3 contains 11 residues. CDR3 coding DNA: TGTGCCATACTAACATTTTACGAGCAGTACTTC. Encoded protein: CAILTFYEQYF. Drawing the rest from reference TRBV2 and TRBJ2-7, the complete variable domain is EPEVTQTPSHQVTQMGQEVILRCVPISNHLYFYWYRQILGQKVEFLVSFYNNEISEKSEIFDDQFSVERPDGSNFTLKIRSTKLEDSAMYFCAILTFYEQYFGPGTRLTVT.

This sequence joins TRBV4-1 and TRBJ2-7, with TRBD1 as a possible D gene (6 bases). CDR1 MGHRA and CDR2 YSYEKL come from the germline V gene. V was clipped by 7 bases and J by 0 bases, with 13 bases between them. This CDR3 is built from 14 residues. The CDR3 reads CASNRDTSSYEQYF. DNA for the CDR3: TGCGCCAGCAACCGGGACACGAGCTCCTACGAGCAGTACTTC.

The chain employs TRBV7-9 and TRBJ1-2, with 11 nucleotides matching TRBD1. The CDR3 runs to 15 residues. Germline loops: CDR1 SEHNR, CDR2 FQNEAQ (reference sequence). Germline trimming cut 5 bases from V and 7 bases from J; bases unmatched to any gene: 9. The CDR3 DNA reads as TGTGCCAGCAGCCCCCGGACAGGGGGCGCGGGTGGCTACACCTTC. This sequence encodes CASSPRTGGAGGYTF.